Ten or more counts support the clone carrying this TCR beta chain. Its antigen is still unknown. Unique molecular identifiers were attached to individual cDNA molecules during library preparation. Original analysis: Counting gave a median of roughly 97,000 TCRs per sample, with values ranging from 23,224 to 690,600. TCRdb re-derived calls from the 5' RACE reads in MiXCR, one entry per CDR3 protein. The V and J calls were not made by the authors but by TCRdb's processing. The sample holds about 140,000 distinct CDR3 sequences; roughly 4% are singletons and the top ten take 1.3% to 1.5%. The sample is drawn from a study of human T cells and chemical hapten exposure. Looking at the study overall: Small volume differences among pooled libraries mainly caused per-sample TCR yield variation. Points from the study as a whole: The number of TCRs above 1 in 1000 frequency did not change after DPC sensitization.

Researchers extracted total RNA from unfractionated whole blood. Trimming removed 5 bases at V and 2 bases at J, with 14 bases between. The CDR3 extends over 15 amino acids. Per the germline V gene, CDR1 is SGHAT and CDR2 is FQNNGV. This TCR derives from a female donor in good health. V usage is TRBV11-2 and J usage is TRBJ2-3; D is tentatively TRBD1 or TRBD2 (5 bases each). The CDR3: CASSGRGVPTDTQYF. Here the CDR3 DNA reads TGTGCCAGCAGCGGGAGAGGGGTCCCCACAGATACGCAGTATTTT. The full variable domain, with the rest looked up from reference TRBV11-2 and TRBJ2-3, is EAGVAQSPRYKIIEKRQSVAFWCNPISGHATLYWYQQILGQGPKLLIQFQNNGVVDDSQLPKDRFSAERLKGVDSTLKIQPAKLEDSAVYLCASSGRGVPTDTQYFGPGTRLTVL.